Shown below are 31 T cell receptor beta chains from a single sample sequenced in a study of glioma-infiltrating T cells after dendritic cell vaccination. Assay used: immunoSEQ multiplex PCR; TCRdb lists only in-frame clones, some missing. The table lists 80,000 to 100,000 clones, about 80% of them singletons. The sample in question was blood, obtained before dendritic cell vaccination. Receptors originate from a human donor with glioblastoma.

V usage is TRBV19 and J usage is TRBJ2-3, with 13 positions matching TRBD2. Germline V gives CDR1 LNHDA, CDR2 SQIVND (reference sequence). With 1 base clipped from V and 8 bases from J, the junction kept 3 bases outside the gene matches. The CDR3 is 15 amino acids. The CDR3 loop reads CASSIGTSGSGTQYF. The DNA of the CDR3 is TGTGCCAGTAGTATAGGGACTAGCGGGAGTGGTACGCAGTATTTT.

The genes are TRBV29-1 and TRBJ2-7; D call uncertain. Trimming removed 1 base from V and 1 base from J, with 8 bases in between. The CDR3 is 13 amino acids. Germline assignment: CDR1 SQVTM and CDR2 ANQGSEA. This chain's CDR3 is CSVEAPTSYEQYF. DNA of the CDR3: TGCAGCGTTGAAGCCCCGACTTCCTACGAGCAGTACTTC.

In nucleotides, the CDR3 is TGTGCCAGCAGTTTCAGGGGGGAGACCCAGTACTTC. The encoded protein is CASSFRGETQYF. The chain joins TRBV6-6 to TRBJ2-5, with 7 bases lining up with TRBD1. Germline CDR1 MNHNY, CDR2 SVGAGI (reference sequence). The CDR3 has 12 amino acids. Trimming cost V 4 bases and J 5 bases; bases outside gene matches: 1.

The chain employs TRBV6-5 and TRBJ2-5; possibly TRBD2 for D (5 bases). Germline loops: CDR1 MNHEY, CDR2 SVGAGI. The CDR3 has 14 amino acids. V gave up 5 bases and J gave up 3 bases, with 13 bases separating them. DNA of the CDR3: TGTGCCAGCAGTAAGCTAGCCTCAGAAGAGACCCAGTACTTC. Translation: CASSKLASEETQYF.

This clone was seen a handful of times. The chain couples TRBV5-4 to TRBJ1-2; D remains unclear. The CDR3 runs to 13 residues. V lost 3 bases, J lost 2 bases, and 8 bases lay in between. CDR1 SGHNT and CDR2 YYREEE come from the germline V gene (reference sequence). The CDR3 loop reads CASSYDYNYGYTF. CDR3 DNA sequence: TGTGCCAGCAGCTATGACTACAACTATGGCTACACCTTC.

CDR3 residues: CASLPRRTDQAFF. The CDR3 DNA reads as TGTGCCAGTCTCCCACGGAGGACAGATCAAGCTTTCTTT. This chain connects TRBV7-2 to TRBJ1-1; TRBD1 might be the D (6 bases). Per germline, CDR1 SGHTA and CDR2 FQGNSA. CDR3 length equals 13 residues. Trimming took 9 bases from V and 9 from J, leaving 20 bases between them.

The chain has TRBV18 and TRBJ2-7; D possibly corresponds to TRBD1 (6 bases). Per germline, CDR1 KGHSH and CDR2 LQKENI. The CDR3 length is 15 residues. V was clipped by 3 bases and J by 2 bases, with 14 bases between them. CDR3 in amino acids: CASSPVGGRAYEQYF. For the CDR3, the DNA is TGTGCCAGCTCACCGGTAGGGGGAAGGGCCTACGAGCAGTACTTC.

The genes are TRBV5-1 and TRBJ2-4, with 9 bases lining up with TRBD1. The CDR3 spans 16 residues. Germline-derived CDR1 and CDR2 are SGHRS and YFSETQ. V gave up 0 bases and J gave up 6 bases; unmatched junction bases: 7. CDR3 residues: CASSLERPGQGNIQYF. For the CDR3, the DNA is TGCGCCAGCAGCTTGGAGAGACCGGGACAGGGAAACATTCAGTACTTC.

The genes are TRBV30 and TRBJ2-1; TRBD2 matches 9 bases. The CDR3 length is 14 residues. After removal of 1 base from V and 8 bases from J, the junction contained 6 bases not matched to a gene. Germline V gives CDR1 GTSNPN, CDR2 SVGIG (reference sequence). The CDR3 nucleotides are TGTGCCTGGAGTGGCCTAGCGGGAACCGATGAGCAGTTCTTC. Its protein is CAWSGLAGTDEQFF. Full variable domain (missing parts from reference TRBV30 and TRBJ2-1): SQTIHQWPATLVQPVGSPLSLECTVEGTSNPNLYWYRQAAGRGLQLLFYSVGIGQISSEVPQNLSASRPQDRQFILSSKKLLLSDSGFYLCAWSGLAGTDEQFFGPGTRLTVL.

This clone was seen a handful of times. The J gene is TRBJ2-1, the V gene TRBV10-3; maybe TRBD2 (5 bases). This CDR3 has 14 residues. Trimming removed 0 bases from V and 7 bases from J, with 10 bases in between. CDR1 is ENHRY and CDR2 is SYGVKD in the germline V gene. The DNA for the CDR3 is TGTGCCATCAGTGAGTCGGCTAGCCAGAATGAGCAGTTCTTC. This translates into CAISESASQNEQFF.

CDR3 nucleotide sequence: TGTGCCAGCAGCGTAACAGTTTCCTACGAGCAGTACTTC. Translating gives CASSVTVSYEQYF. V usage is TRBV9 and J usage is TRBJ2-7; the D is unclear. The CDR3 runs 13 residues. With 1 base removed from V and 1 base from J, the gap between germline ends came to 6 bases. Germline values: CDR1 SGDLS, CDR2 YYNGEE. Full variable domain (remainder filled in from reference TRBV9 and TRBJ2-7): DSGVTQTPKHLITATGQRVTLRCSPRSGDLSVYWYQQSLDQGLQFLIQYYNGEERAKGNILERFSAQQFPDLHSELNLSSLELGDSALYFCASSVTVSYEQYFGPGTRLTVT.

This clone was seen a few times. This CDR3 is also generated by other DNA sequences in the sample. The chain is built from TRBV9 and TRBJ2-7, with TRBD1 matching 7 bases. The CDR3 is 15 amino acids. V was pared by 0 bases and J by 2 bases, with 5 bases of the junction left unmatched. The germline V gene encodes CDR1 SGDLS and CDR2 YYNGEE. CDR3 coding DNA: TGTGCCAGCAGCGTAGGAGGGGGCGCCCCCTACGAGCAGTACTTC. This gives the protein CASSVGGGAPYEQYF. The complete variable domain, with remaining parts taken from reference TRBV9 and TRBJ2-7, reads DSGVTQTPKHLITATGQRVTLRCSPRSGDLSVYWYQQSLDQGLQFLIQYYNGEERAKGNILERFSAQQFPDLHSELNLSSLELGDSALYFCASSVGGGAPYEQYFGPGTRLTVT.

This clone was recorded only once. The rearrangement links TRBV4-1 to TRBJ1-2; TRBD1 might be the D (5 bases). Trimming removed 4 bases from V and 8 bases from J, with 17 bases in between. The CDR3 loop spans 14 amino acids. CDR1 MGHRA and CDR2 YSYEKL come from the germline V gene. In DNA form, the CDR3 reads TGCGCCAGCAGCCCCCCCCGGGGGGGGTTCGGCTACACCTTC. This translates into CASSPPRGGFGYTF.

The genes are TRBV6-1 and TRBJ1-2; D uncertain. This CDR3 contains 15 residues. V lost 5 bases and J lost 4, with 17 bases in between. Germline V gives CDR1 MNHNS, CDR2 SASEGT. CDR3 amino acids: CASSPFGHYSYGYTF. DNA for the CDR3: TGTGCCAGCAGTCCTTTTGGGCATTATTCCTATGGCTACACCTTC.

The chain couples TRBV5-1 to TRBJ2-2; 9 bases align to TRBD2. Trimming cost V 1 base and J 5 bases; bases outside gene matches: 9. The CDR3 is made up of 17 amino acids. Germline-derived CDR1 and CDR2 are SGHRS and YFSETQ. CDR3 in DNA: TGCGCCAGCAGCTTGAAGATCGGGCTAGCGGGAACCGGGGAGCTGTTTTTT. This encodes CASSLKIGLAGTGELFF.

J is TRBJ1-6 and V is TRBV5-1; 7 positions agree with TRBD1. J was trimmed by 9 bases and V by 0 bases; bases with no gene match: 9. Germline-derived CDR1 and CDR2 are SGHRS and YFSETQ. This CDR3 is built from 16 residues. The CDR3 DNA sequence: TGCGCCAGCAGCTTGGCTGCAGGGGGTATCTCTTCACCCCTCCACTTT. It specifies CASSLAAGGISSPLHF.

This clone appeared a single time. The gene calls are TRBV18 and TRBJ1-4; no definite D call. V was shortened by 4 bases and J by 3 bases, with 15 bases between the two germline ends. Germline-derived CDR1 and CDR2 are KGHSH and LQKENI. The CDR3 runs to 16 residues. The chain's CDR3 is CASSRLHLAANEKLFF. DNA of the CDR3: TGTGCCAGCTCACGTTTACATCTAGCAGCTAATGAAAAACTGTTTTTT.

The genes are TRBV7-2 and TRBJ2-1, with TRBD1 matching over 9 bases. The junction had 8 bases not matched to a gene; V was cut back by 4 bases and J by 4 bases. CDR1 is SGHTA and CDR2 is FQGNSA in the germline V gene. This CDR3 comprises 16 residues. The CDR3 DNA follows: TGTGCCAGCAGCTCCTCGGGGGACAGGGCTTACAATGAGCAGTTCTTC. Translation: CASSSSGDRAYNEQFF.

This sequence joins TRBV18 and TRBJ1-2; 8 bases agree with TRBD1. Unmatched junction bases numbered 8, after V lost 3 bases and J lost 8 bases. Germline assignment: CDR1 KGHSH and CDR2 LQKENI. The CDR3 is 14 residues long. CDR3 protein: CASSPGQGSWGYTF. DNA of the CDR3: TGTGCCAGCTCACCTGGACAGGGTTCTTGGGGCTACACCTTC.

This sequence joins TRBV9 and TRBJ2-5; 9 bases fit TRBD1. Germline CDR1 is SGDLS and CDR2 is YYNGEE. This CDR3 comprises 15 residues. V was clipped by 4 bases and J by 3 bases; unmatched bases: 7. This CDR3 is CASSPGGTGKETQYF. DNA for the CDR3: TGTGCCAGCAGCCCCGGCGGGACAGGGAAAGAGACCCAGTACTTC. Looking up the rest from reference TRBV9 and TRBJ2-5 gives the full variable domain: DSGVTQTPKHLITATGQRVTLRCSPRSGDLSVYWYQQSLDQGLQFLIQYYNGEERAKGNILERFSAQQFPDLHSELNLSSLELGDSALYFCASSPGGTGKETQYFGPGTRLLVL.

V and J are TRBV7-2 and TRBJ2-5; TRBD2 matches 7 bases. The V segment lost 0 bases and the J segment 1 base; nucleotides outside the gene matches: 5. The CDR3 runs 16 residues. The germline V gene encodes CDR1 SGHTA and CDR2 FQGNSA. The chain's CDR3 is CASSLATLASQETQYF. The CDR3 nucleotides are TGTGCCAGCAGCTTAGCCACACTAGCGTCCCAAGAGACCCAGTACTTC.

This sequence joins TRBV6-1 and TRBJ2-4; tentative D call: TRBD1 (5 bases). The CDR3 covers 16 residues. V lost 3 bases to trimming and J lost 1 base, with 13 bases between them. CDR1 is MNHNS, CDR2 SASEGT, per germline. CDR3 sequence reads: CASSDIGEWAKNIQYF. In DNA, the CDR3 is TGTGCCAGCAGTGATATAGGGGAATGGGCCAAAAACATTCAGTACTTC.

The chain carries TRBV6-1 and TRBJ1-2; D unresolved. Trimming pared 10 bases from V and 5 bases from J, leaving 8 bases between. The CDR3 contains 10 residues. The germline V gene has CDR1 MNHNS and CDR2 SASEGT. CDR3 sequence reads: CATREYGYTF. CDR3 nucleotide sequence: TGTGCCACTCGCGAGTATGGCTACACCTTC.

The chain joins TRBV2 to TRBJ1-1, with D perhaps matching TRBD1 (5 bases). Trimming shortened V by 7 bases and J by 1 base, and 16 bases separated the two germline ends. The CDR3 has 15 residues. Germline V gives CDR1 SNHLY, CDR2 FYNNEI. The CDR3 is CASKKQETTNTEAFF. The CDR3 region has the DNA TGTGCCAGCAAAAAACAGGAAACAACGAACACTGAAGCTTTCTTT.

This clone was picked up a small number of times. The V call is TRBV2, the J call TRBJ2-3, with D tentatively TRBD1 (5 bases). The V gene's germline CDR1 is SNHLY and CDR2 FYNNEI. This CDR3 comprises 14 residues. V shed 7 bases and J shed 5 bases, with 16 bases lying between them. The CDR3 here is CASKRSGPGDTQYF. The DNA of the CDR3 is TGTGCCAGCAAGAGGTCAGGGCCGGGAGATACGCAGTATTTT.

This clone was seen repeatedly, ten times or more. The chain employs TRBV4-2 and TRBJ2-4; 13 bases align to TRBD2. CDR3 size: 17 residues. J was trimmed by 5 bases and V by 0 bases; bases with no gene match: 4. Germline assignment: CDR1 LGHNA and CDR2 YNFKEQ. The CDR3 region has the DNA TGTGCCAGCAGCCAAGATCGAGGACTAGCGGGAGAAAACATTCAGTACTTC. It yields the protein CASSQDRGLAGENIQYF.

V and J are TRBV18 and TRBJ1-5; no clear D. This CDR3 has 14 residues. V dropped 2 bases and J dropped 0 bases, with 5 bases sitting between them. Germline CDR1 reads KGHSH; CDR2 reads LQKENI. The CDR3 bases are TGTGCCAGCTCACCAACAGCTAGCAATCAGCCCCAGCATTTT. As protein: CASSPTASNQPQHF.

This CDR3 reads CASSEVPAASSYEQYF. CDR3 sequence (DNA): TGTGCCAGCAGTGAAGTTCCAGCGGCGAGCTCCTACGAGCAGTACTTC. This chain joins TRBV6-1 and TRBJ2-7, with D maybe TRBD2 (5 bases). Per the germline V gene, CDR1 is MNHNS and CDR2 is SASEGT. Trimming took off 1 base at V and 0 bases at J, with 13 bases between the two ends. This CDR3 is 16 amino acids long.

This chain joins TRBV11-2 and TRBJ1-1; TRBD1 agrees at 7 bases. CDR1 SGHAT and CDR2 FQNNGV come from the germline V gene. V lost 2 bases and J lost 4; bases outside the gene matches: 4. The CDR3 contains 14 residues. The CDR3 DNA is TGTGCCAGCAGCTTAAACAGGGGTTCCACTGAAGCTTTCTTT. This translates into CASSLNRGSTEAFF.

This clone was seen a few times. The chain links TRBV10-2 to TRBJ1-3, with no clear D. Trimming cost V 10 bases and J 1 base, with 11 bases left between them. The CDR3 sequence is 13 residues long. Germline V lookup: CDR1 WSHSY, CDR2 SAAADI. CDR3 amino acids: CATGVVSGNTIYF. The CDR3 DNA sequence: TGCGCCACCGGGGTTGTATCTGGAAACACCATATATTTT.

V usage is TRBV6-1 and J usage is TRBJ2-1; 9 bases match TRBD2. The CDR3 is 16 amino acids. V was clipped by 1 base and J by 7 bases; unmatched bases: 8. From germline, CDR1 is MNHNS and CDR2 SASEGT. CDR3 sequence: CASSEEVAGAWNEQFF. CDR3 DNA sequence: TGTGCCAGCAGTGAAGAAGTAGCGGGGGCGTGGAATGAGCAGTTCTTC.